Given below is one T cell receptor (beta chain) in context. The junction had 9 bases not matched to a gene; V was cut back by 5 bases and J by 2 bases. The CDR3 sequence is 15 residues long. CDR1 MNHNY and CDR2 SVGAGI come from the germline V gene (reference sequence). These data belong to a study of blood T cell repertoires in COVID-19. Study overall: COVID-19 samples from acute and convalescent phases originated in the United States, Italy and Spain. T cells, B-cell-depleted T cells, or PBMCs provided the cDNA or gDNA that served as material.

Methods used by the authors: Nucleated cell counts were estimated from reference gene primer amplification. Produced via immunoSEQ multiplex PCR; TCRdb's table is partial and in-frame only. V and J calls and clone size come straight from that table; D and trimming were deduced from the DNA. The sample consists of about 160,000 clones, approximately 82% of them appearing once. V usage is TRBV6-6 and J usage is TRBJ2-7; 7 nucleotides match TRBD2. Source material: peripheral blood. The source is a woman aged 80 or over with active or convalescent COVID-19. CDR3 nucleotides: TGTGCCAGCAGTACCGCAGCGGGAACCGCCTACGAGCAGTACTTC. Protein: CASSTAAGTAYEQYF.